Following are 17 T cell receptor beta chains from one sample sequenced in a study of blood T cell repertoires in COVID-19. Only in-frame clones appear in the TCRdb table, and some are missing; sequencing was by immunoSEQ multiplex PCR. The sample lists approximately 84,000 clones, 85% to 90% seen once, with around 1.5% in the top ten. The sample was peripheral blood. The receptors here all came from a human donor with active COVID-19. The donor label of this sample is uncertain.

The genes are TRBV19 and TRBJ2-2, with 9 bases lining up with TRBD2. CDR3 size: 14 residues. Germline V gene sequence: CDR1 LNHDA, CDR2 SQIVND (reference sequence). V was clipped by 3 bases and J by 4 bases; unmatched bases: 0. CDR3 bases: TGTGCCAGTAGTATTAGCGGGGGCACCGGGGAGCTGTTTTTT. Residues: CASSISGGTGELFF. Based on the CDR3 plus reference TRBV19 and TRBJ2-2, the full variable domain is DGGITQSPKYLFRKEGQNVTLSCEQNLNHDAMYWYRQDPGQGLRLIYYSQIVNDFQKGDIAEGYSVSREKKESFPLTVTSAQKNPTAFYLCASSISGGTGELFFGEGSRLTVL.

This clone was observed a single time. The V gene is TRBV6-2 or TRBV6-3, the J gene TRBJ2-2; 8 bases map to TRBD1. V lost 5 bases and J lost 7; bases outside the gene matches: 6. The germline V gene has CDR1 MNHEY and CDR2 SVGEGT. The CDR3 length is 14 residues. The CDR3 nucleotides are TGTGCCAGCAGTCAGGCAGGGGGCAACGGGGAGCTGTTTTTT. Translated: CASSQAGGNGELFF.

This sequence joins TRBV19 and TRBJ1-4; D might be TRBD1 (6 bases). V dropped 3 bases and J dropped 3 bases, with 14 bases sitting between them. The germline V gene encodes CDR1 LNHDA and CDR2 SQIVND (reference sequence). The CDR3 consists of 16 residues. Here the CDR3 reads CASSIGGAIANEKLFF. CDR3 sequence (DNA): TGTGCCAGTAGTATTGGGGGGGCGATAGCTAATGAAAAACTGTTTTTT.

CDR3 DNA sequence: TGTGCCAGCAGACCTACAGGGGGCTATGGCTACACCTTC. This encodes CASRPTGGYGYTF. The chain couples TRBV13 to TRBJ1-2, with 8 bases matching TRBD1. The germline V gene encodes CDR1 PRHDT and CDR2 FYEKMQ (reference sequence). This CDR3 contains 13 residues. V was pared by 6 bases and J by 4 bases, with 4 bases of the junction left unmatched.

The chain carries TRBV5-8 and TRBJ1-5; 7 nucleotides line up with TRBD1. Germline lookup yields CDR1 SGHTS and CDR2 YDEGEE. V was pared by 6 bases and J by 3 bases, with 6 bases of the junction left unmatched. The CDR3 spans 14 residues. For the CDR3, the DNA is TGTGCCAGCACCATGGGACAGATCAATCAGCCCCAGCATTTT. Translated, it gives CASTMGQINQPQHF.

The rearrangement links TRBV18 to TRBJ1-1; D gene ambiguous. V dropped 1 base and J dropped 11 bases, with 11 bases sitting between them. Germline CDR1 is KGHSH and CDR2 is LQKENI. The CDR3 totals 12 residues. The CDR3, as DNA: TGTGCCAGCTCACCACTTGGGGAGGGCGCTTTCTTT. The encoded protein is CASSPLGEGAFF.

J is TRBJ2-3 and V is TRBV6-6; D unclear. Germline V lookup: CDR1 MNHNY, CDR2 SVGAGI (reference sequence). This CDR3 comprises 13 residues. Trimming took off 1 base at V and 6 bases at J, with 8 bases between the two ends. DNA of the CDR3: TGTGCCAGCAGTTACTTACCGGTCGATACGCAGTATTTT. Amino acids: CASSYLPVDTQYF.

V is TRBV4-1 and J is TRBJ2-2, with 11 bases identical to TRBD1. The length of the CDR3 is 16 residues. V lost 0 bases, J lost 7 bases, and 4 bases stayed unmatched. Germline CDR1 is MGHRA and CDR2 is YSYEKL. The CDR3: CASSQDGTGGFGELFF. CDR3 nucleotides: TGCGCCAGCAGCCAAGACGGGACAGGGGGGTTCGGGGAGCTGTTTTTT.

This clone showed up just a few times. The CDR3 nucleotides read TGTGCCAGCAGCTTCAGGGGAAGCAATCAGCCCCAGCATTTT. Its translation: CASSFRGSNQPQHF. This rearrangement joins TRBV7-9 to TRBJ1-5; D may be TRBD1 (6 bases). This CDR3 has 14 residues. In germline, CDR1 is SEHNR, CDR2 FQNEAQ (reference sequence). The V end lost 3 bases, the J end lost 1 base, and 7 bases lay between the germline ends.

The chain carries TRBV7-2 and TRBJ1-6; TRBD1 matches at 7 bases. Unmatched junction bases numbered 4, after V lost 2 bases and J lost 3 bases. In germline, CDR1 is SGHTA, CDR2 FQGNSA. The CDR3 sequence is 16 residues long. Here the CDR3 reads CASSLMAGGYNSPLHF. The DNA for the CDR3 is TGTGCCAGCAGCTTAATGGCAGGGGGCTATAATTCACCCCTCCACTTT.

The chain recombines TRBV5-5 with TRBJ1-3, with 8 positions matching TRBD1. The CDR3 sequence is 18 residues long. Germline V CDR1 and CDR2: SGHKS, YYEKEE (reference sequence). Trimming at V came to 2 bases and at J to 0 bases, leaving 10 bases not matched to a gene. The CDR3 bases are TGTGCCAGCAGCTTTTACCTGTCAGGACAGGGCTCTGGAAACACCATATATTTT. Protein product: CASSFYLSGQGSGNTIYF. The entire variable domain, with the rest obtained from reference TRBV5-5 and TRBJ1-3, is as follows: DAGVTQSPTHLIKTRGQQVTLRCSPISGHKSVSWYQQVLGQGPQFIFQYYEKEERGRGNFPDRFSARQFPNYSSELNVNALLLGDSALYLCASSFYLSGQGSGNTIYFGEGSWLTVV.

This clone turned up a few times. The CDR3 bases are TGCGCCAGCAGCCAACGGGGAAATTCACCCCTCCACTTT. It yields the protein CASSQRGNSPLHF. This chain joins TRBV4-3 and TRBJ1-6, with no clear D. Germline-derived CDR1 and CDR2 are LGHNA and YSLEER. The CDR3 consists of 13 residues. Between the trimmed V and J ends, which lost 2 bases and 7 bases, there was a span of 6 bases.

CDR3 in DNA: TGCGCCAGCAGTGTAAGCCGGGACAGGGGAACCCCCTCTAACTATGGCTACACCTTC. Encoded protein: CASSVSRDRGTPSNYGYTF. V and J are TRBV10-1 and TRBJ1-2, with 10 bases aligning to TRBD1. This CDR3 contains 19 residues. The V segment lost 4 bases and the J segment 0 bases; nucleotides outside the gene matches: 14. Germline CDR1 WNHNN, CDR2 SYGVQD (reference sequence).

V usage is TRBV11-2 and J usage is TRBJ1-1; D is possibly TRBD1 (6 bases). The CDR3 is 15 amino acids. The germline V and J ends were trimmed by 7 bases and 1 base, with 16 bases remaining between them. Germline V gene sequence: CDR1 SGHAT, CDR2 FQNNGV. CDR3 in DNA: TGTGCCAGCAACTACTTGGGGGCAGGGAACACTGAAGCTTTCTTT. This codes for CASNYLGAGNTEAFF.

Only a few counts were recorded for this clone. The CDR3 region is CASSLGSWTADEAFF. The DNA for the CDR3 is TGTGCCAGCAGCTTAGGTTCCTGGACAGCGGATGAAGCTTTCTTT. The chain carries TRBV7-8 and TRBJ1-1; D may be TRBD1 (6 bases). Trimming took 1 base from V and 7 from J, leaving 16 bases between them. Germline CDR1 SGHVS, CDR2 FQNEAQ. The CDR3 contains 15 residues.

The chain recombines TRBV7-9 with TRBJ1-2; tentative D call: TRBD1 (5 bases). V lost 1 base, J lost 3 bases, and 12 bases lay in between. The CDR3 totals 15 residues. Germline V gene lookup returns CDR1 SEHNR and CDR2 FQNEAQ (reference sequence). The CDR3 is CASSLVSGNHYGYTF. As DNA, the CDR3 is TGTGCCAGCAGCTTAGTGTCAGGGAACCACTATGGCTACACCTTC.

The rearrangement joins TRBV11-2 to TRBJ1-1; no firm D call. V was pared by 2 bases and J by 0 bases, with 7 bases between. This CDR3 region has 14 residues. In germline, CDR1 is SGHAT, CDR2 FQNNGV. CDR3 DNA: TGTGCCAGCAGCTTAACGGGAATGAACACTGAAGCTTTCTTT. Protein product: CASSLTGMNTEAFF.